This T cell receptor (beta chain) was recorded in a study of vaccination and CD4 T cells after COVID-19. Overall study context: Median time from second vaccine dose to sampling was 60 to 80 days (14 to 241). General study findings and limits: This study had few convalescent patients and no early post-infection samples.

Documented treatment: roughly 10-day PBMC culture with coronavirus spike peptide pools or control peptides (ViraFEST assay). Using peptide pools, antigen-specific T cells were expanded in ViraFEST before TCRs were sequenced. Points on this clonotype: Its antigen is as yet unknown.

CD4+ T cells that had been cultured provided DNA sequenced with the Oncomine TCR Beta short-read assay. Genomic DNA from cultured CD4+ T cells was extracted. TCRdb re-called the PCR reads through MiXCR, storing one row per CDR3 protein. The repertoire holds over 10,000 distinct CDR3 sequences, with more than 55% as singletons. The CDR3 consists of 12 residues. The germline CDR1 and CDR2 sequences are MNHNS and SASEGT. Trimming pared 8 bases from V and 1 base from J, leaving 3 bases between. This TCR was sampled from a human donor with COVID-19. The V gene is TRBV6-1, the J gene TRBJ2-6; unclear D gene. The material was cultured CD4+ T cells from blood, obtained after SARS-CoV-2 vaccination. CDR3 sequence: CASQSGANVLTF. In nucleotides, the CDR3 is TGTGCCAGCCAGTCTGGGGCCAACGTCCTGACTTTC.